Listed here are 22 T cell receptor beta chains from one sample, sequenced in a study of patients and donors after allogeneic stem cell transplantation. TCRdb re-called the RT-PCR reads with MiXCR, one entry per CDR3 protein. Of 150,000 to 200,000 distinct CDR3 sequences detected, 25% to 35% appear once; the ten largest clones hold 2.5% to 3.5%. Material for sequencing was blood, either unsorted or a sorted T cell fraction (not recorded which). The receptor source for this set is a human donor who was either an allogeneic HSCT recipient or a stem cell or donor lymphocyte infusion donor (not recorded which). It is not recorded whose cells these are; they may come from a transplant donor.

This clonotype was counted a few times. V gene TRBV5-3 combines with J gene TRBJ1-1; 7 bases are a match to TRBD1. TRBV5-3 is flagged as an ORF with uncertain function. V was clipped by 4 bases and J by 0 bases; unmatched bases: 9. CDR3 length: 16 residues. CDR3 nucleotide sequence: TGTGCCAGAAGCCCGGACCATGACAGGGTGAACACTGAAGCTTTCTTT. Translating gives CARSPDHDRVNTEAFF.

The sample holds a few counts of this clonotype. The CDR3 here is CASSGGRAGGPFDEQFF. The CDR3 DNA follows: TGCGCCAGCAGCGGCGGGCGAGCGGGAGGTCCGTTTGATGAGCAGTTCTTC. The J gene is TRBJ2-1, the V gene TRBV5-1; 9 bases fit TRBD2. J lost 8 bases, V lost 4 bases, and 16 bases had no gene match. The germline gives CDR1 SGHRS, CDR2 YFSETQ. This CDR3 spans 17 amino acids.

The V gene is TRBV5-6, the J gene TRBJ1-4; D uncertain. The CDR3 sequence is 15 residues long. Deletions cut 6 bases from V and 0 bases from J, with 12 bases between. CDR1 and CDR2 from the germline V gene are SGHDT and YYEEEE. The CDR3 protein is CASTLGPATNEKLFF. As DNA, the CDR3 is TGTGCCAGCACCCTCGGACCCGCAACTAATGAAAAACTGTTTTTT.

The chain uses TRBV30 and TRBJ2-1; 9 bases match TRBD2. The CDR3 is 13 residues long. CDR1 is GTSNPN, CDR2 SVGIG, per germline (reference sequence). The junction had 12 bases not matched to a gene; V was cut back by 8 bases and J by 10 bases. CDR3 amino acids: CAQETSGGPEQFF. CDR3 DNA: TGTGCCCAAGAGACTAGCGGAGGCCCGGAGCAGTTCTTC.

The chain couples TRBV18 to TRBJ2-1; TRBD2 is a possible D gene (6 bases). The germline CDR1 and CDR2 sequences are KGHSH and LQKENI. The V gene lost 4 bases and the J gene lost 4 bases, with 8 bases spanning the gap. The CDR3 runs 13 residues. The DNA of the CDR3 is TGTGCCAGCTCACTAGCGGAGTACAATGAGCAGTTCTTC. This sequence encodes CASSLAEYNEQFF. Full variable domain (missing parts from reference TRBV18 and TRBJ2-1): NAGVMQNPRHLVRRRGQEARLRCSPMKGHSHVYWYRQLPEEGLKFMVYLQKENIIDESGMPKERFSAEFPKEGPSILRIQQVVRGDSAAYFCASSLAEYNEQFFGPGTRLTVL.

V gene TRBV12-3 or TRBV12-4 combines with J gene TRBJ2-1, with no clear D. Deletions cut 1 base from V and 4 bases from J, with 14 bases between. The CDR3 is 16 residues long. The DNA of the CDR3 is TGTGCCAGCAGTTTAGACCCCTTAACGGAATACAATGAGCAGTTCTTC. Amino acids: CASSLDPLTEYNEQFF.

This CDR3 reads CASSFPRTDTQYF. CDR3 coding DNA: TGTGCCAGCAGCTTCCCCCGCACAGATACGCAGTATTTT. The V call is TRBV7-9, the J call TRBJ2-3; the D is unclear. Deletions cut 3 bases from V and 1 base from J, with 5 bases between. CDR1 is SEHNR, CDR2 FQNEAQ, per germline (reference sequence). This CDR3 has 13 amino acids.

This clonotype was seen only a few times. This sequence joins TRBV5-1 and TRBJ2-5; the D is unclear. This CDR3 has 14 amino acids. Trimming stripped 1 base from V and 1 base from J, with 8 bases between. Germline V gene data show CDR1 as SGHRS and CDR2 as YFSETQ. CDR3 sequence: CASSLTPLQETQYF. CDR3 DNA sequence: TGCGCCAGCAGCTTGACGCCTCTCCAAGAGACCCAGTACTTC.

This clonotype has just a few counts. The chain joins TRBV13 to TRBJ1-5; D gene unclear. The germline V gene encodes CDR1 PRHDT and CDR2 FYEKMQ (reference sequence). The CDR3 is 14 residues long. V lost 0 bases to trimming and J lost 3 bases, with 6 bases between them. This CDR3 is CASSLGGPNQPQHF. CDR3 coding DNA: TGTGCCAGCAGCTTAGGAGGCCCCAATCAGCCCCAGCATTTT.

This chain's CDR3 is CASSAGLAVAKNIQYF. The CDR3 DNA reads as TGCGCCAGCAGCGCGGGACTAGCGGTAGCCAAAAACATTCAGTACTTC. V and J are TRBV5-1 and TRBJ2-4; 11 bases line up with TRBD2. The CDR3 totals 16 residues. With 4 bases clipped from V and 0 bases from J, the junction kept 3 bases outside the gene matches. Germline CDR1 is SGHRS and CDR2 is YFSETQ.

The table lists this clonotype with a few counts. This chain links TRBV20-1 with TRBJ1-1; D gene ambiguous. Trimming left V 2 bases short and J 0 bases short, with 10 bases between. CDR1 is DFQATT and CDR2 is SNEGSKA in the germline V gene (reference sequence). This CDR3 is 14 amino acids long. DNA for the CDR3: TGCAGTGCTAGAAGGCGCTGGCTGAACACTGAAGCTTTCTTT. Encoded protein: CSARRRWLNTEAFF.

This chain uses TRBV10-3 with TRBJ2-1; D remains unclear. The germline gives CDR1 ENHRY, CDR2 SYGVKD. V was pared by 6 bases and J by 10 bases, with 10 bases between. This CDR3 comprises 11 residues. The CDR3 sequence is CAISKGQEQFF. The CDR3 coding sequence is TGTGCCATCAGCAAAGGGCAGGAGCAGTTCTTC.

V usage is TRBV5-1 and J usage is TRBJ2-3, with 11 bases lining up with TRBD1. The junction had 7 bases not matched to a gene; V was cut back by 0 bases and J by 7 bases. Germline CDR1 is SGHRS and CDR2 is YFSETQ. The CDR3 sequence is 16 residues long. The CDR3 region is CASSLEGQGALNTQYF. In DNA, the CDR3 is TGCGCCAGCAGCTTGGAAGGACAGGGGGCATTAAATACGCAGTATTTT.

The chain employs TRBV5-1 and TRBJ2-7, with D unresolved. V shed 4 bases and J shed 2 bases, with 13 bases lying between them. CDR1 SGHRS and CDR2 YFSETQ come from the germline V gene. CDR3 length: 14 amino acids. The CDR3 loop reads CASSPLLGAYEQYF. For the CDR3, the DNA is TGCGCCAGCAGCCCCCTCCTTGGGGCCTACGAGCAGTACTTC.

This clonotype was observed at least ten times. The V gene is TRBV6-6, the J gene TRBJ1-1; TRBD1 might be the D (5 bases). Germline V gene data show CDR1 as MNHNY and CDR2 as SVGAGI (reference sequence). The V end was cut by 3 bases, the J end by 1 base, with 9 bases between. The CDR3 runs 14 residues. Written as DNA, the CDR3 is TGTGCCAGCAGTTATGGGGGGTGGAACACTGAAGCTTTCTTT. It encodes CASSYGGWNTEAFF.

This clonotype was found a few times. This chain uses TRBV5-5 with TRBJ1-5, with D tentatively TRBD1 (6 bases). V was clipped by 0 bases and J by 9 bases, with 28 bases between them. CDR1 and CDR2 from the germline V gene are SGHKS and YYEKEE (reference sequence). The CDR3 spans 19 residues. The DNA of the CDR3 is TGTGCCAGCAGCTTGGCCCTTGGTTTATTGCAGCCCGAGGGGGGGCCCCAGCATTTT. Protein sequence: CASSLALGLLQPEGGPQHF.

The CDR3, as DNA: TGCAGTGCTAAGGGGACAGGCCATAGCAATCAGCCCCAGCATTTT. Protein product: CSAKGTGHSNQPQHF. The chain combines TRBV20-1 with TRBJ1-5; TRBD1 aligns across 8 bases. J lost 0 bases, V lost 4 bases, and 5 bases had no gene match. The CDR3 length is 15 residues. CDR1 is DFQATT, CDR2 SNEGSKA, per germline (reference sequence).

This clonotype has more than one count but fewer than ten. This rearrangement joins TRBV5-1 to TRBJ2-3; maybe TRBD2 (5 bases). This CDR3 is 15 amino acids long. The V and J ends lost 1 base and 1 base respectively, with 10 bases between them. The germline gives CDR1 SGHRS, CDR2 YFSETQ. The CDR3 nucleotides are TGCGCCAGCAGCTTGCTGGAGGAGGGCACAGATACGCAGTATTTT. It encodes CASSLLEEGTDTQYF.

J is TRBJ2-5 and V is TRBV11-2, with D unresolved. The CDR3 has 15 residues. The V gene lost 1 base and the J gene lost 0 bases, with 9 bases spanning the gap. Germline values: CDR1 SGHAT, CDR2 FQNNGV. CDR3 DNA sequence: TGTGCCAGCAGCTTAGTGGGCTACTACCAAGAGACCCAGTACTTC. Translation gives CASSLVGYYQETQYF.

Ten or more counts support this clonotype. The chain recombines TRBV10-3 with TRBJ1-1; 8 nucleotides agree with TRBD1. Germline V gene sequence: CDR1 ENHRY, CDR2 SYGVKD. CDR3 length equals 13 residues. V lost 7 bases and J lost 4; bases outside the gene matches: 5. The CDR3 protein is CAITPGQGTEAFF. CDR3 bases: TGTGCCATCACACCCGGACAGGGCACTGAAGCTTTCTTT.

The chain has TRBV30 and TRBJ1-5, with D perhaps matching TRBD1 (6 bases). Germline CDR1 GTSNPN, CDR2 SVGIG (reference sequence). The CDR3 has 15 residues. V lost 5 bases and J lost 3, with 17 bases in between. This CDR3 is CAWGPLGQSNQPQHF. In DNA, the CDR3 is TGTGCCTGGGGCCCCCTTGGACAGTCCAATCAGCCCCAGCATTTT.

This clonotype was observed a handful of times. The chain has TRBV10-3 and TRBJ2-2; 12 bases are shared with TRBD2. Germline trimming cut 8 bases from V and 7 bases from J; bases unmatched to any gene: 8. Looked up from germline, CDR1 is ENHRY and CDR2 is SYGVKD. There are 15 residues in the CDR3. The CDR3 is CAIGTSGSPYGELFF. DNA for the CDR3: TGTGCCATCGGGACTAGCGGGTCCCCGTACGGGGAGCTGTTTTTT.